This is a list of T cell receptor beta chains from one sample in a study of T cell responses to AZD1222 COVID-19 vaccine. Profiled with immunoSEQ multiplex PCR; TCRdb holds only in-frame clones, not every one. The table records about 97,000 clones, around nine tenths of them present only once. Sequenced here: peripheral blood, sampled on day 0 of AZD1222 vaccination. The receptors come from an adult in good health. Both conserved end residues are part of each CDR3. The D gene is left open where the match is weak. Clone size is not always given. Where it is, it says once, few, many or a class for expanded clones.

d_call: NA; j_call: TRBJ2-7; v_call: TRBV5-1; clone_size: NA; cdr3_nt: TGCGCCAGCAGCCCAGGTTTGACGGGCCCCTACGAGCAGTACTTC; cdr3_aa: CASSPGLTGPYEQYF
d_call: TRBD2; j_call: TRBJ2-2; v_call: TRBV7-6; clone_size: NA; cdr3_nt: TGTGCCAGCAGCCCCGGGACTAGCGGGCCTTTTACCGGGGAGCTGTTTTTT; cdr3_aa: CASSPGTSGPFTGELFF
d_call: NA; j_call: TRBJ1-1; v_call: TRBV2; clone_size: NA; cdr3_nt: TGTGCCAGCAGTGAGGGACTCAACACTGAAGCTTTCTTT; cdr3_aa: CASSEGLNTEAFF
d_call: NA; j_call: TRBJ1-1; v_call: TRBV11-3; clone_size: NA; cdr3_nt: TGTGCCAGCAGCCCCCGTAGGGGCGGACGGCCAGCTTTCTTT; cdr3_aa: CASSPRRGGRPAFF
d_call: NA; j_call: TRBJ2-1; v_call: TRBV5-5; clone_size: NA; cdr3_nt: TGTGCCAGCAGCTCTTCGATTAGTGGCGGTTCTTCCTACAATGAGCAGTTCTTC; cdr3_aa: CASSSSISGGSSYNEQFF
d_call: TRBD1; j_call: TRBJ2-1; v_call: TRBV10-2; clone_size: NA; cdr3_nt: TGCGCCAGCAGTATTAGGACAGGGGCTGGCCATGAGCAGTTCTTC; cdr3_aa: CASSIRTGAGHEQFF
d_call: TRBD2; j_call: TRBJ2-3; v_call: TRBV5-4; clone_size: NA; cdr3_nt: TGTGCCAGCAGCTATAACGGACTAGTCGTTGGAGATACGCAGTATTTT; cdr3_aa: CASSYNGLVVGDTQYF
d_call: NA; j_call: TRBJ2-1; v_call: TRBV10-3; clone_size: NA; cdr3_nt: TGTGCCATCAGTGAGTCGGTGACTCTCAACAATGAGCAGTTCTTC; cdr3_aa: CAISESVTLNNEQFF
d_call: NA; j_call: TRBJ2-1; v_call: TRBV20-1; clone_size: NA; cdr3_nt: TGCAGTGCTAGAGAGTACAATGAGCAGTTCTTC; cdr3_aa: CSAREYNEQFF
d_call: NA; j_call: TRBJ1-3; v_call: TRBV18; clone_size: NA; cdr3_nt: TGTGCCAGCTCACCGGCAGCAATCTCTGGAAACACCATATATTTT; cdr3_aa: CASSPAAISGNTIYF
d_call: NA; j_call: TRBJ1-3; v_call: TRBV3-1/TRBV3-2; clone_size: NA; cdr3_nt: TGTGCCAGCAGCCAAGATGGGGGACCTCGCCGAAACACCATATATTTT; cdr3_aa: CASSQDGGPRRNTIYF
d_call: TRBD1; j_call: TRBJ1-4; v_call: TRBV4-3; clone_size: NA; cdr3_nt: TGCGCCAGCAGCCTAGCGGGGACAGGGACGCTCGAAAAACTGTTTTTT; cdr3_aa: CASSLAGTGTLEKLFF
d_call: NA; j_call: TRBJ1-5; v_call: TRBV28; clone_size: few; cdr3_nt: TGTGCCAGCAGTTTACTCTCTCAGCCCCAGCATTTT; cdr3_aa: CASSLLSQPQHF
d_call: TRBD1; j_call: TRBJ2-1; v_call: TRBV5-1; clone_size: once; cdr3_nt: TGCGCCAGCAGCTTGGCTGGGACAGTGACTTACAATGAGCAGTTCTTC; cdr3_aa: CASSLAGTVTYNEQFF
d_call: TRBD2; j_call: TRBJ2-7; v_call: TRBV6-2/TRBV6-3; clone_size: NA; cdr3_nt: TGTGCCAGCAGTTACGGACTAGTTCCAAGCTCCTACGAGCAGTACTTC; cdr3_aa: CASSYGLVPSSYEQYF
d_call: NA; j_call: TRBJ2-5; v_call: TRBV28; clone_size: NA; cdr3_nt: TGTGCCAGCAGTTTCAAGGGGGGGTTGGAGACCCAGTACTTC; cdr3_aa: CASSFKGGLETQYF
d_call: TRBD2; j_call: TRBJ2-3; v_call: TRBV19; clone_size: NA; cdr3_nt: TGTGCCAGTAGTATTTTCCTAGCGGGGGGCCAATGGGATACGCAGTATTTT; cdr3_aa: CASSIFLAGGQWDTQYF
d_call: NA; j_call: TRBJ2-7; v_call: TRBV5-1; clone_size: NA; cdr3_nt: TGCGCCAGCAGCTCCCGACAGGTCACCCACGAGCAGTACTTC; cdr3_aa: CASSSRQVTHEQYF
d_call: TRBD1; j_call: TRBJ1-1; v_call: TRBV6-5; clone_size: once; cdr3_nt: TGTGCCAGCACCGCGGACAGGGGGCTAGGTGAAGCTTTCTTT; cdr3_aa: CASTADRGLGEAFF
d_call: NA; j_call: TRBJ1-1; v_call: TRBV7-8; clone_size: NA; cdr3_nt: TGTGCCAGCAGCGCCCCCAGTGCAATGAACACTGAAGCTTTCTTT; cdr3_aa: CASSAPSAMNTEAFF
d_call: NA; j_call: TRBJ1-2; v_call: TRBV11-2; clone_size: once; cdr3_nt: TGTGCCAGCAGCTCCCAACTCTCCTATGGCTACACCTTC; cdr3_aa: CASSSQLSYGYTF
d_call: TRBD2; j_call: TRBJ2-1; v_call: TRBV30; clone_size: NA; cdr3_nt: TGTGCCTGGAGTGGCGGGGGGGCTTACAATGAGCAGTTCTTC; cdr3_aa: CAWSGGGAYNEQFF
d_call: TRBD1; j_call: TRBJ2-3; v_call: TRBV6-4; clone_size: few; cdr3_nt: TGTGCCAGCAGTGACGGGACAGGTAGCACAGATACGCAGTATTTT; cdr3_aa: CASSDGTGSTDTQYF
d_call: NA; j_call: TRBJ1-3; v_call: TRBV11-1; clone_size: once; cdr3_nt: TGTGCCAGCAGCGATAAGGACCGAAACTCTGGAAACACCATATATTTT; cdr3_aa: CASSDKDRNSGNTIYF
d_call: NA; j_call: TRBJ2-7; v_call: TRBV19; clone_size: NA; cdr3_nt: TGTGCCAGTAGTCTGGGACTTTATTACGAGCAGTACTTC; cdr3_aa: CASSLGLYYEQYF
d_call: NA; j_call: TRBJ2-5; v_call: TRBV9; clone_size: NA; cdr3_nt: TGTGCCAGCAGCGTAGACCGGGGTGCGGGAGAGACCCAGTACTTC; cdr3_aa: CASSVDRGAGETQYF
d_call: NA; j_call: TRBJ2-7; v_call: TRBV4-2; clone_size: once; cdr3_nt: TGTGCCAGCAGCCAAGAGGGGACGGGGGCGTTCGAGCAGTACTTC; cdr3_aa: CASSQEGTGAFEQYF
d_call: NA; j_call: TRBJ1-3; v_call: TRBV9; clone_size: NA; cdr3_nt: TGTGCCAGCAGCGTTAGGTTTGGGGGGACTGGAAACACCATATATTTT; cdr3_aa: CASSVRFGGTGNTIYF
d_call: NA; j_call: TRBJ2-1; v_call: TRBV7-9; clone_size: NA; cdr3_nt: TGTGCCAGCAGCTCCGACACAAACAATGAGCAGTTCTTC; cdr3_aa: CASSSDTNNEQFF
d_call: NA; j_call: TRBJ2-1; v_call: TRBV28; clone_size: NA; cdr3_nt: TGTGCCTGCCGGGAGACAGACAATGAGCAGTTCTTC; cdr3_aa: CACRETDNEQFF
d_call: TRBD2; j_call: TRBJ2-1; v_call: TRBV11-3; clone_size: NA; cdr3_nt: TGTGCCAGCAGCTTTGGACTAGTCTACAATGAGCAGTTCTTC; cdr3_aa: CASSFGLVYNEQFF
d_call: NA; j_call: TRBJ1-1; v_call: TRBV27; clone_size: NA; cdr3_nt: TGTGCCAGCAGTTCGGGGCAGGGTGGGAGAGCTTTCTTT; cdr3_aa: CASSSGQGGRAFF
d_call: TRBD2; j_call: TRBJ2-7; v_call: TRBV5-4; clone_size: NA; cdr3_nt: TGTGCCAGCAGCGCGGGACTAGCGGGGTCCTACGAGCAGTACTTC; cdr3_aa: CASSAGLAGSYEQYF
d_call: TRBD1; j_call: TRBJ1-1; v_call: TRBV10-3; clone_size: NA; cdr3_nt: TGTGCCATCAGGGACAGGGGCGGGAACACTGAAGCTTTCTTT; cdr3_aa: CAIRDRGGNTEAFF
d_call: TRBD1; j_call: TRBJ1-4; v_call: TRBV25-1; clone_size: NA; cdr3_nt: TGTGCCAGCAGCAGACCCGGACAGGGCGAGGGTAATGAAAAACTGTTTTTT; cdr3_aa: CASSRPGQGEGNEKLFF
d_call: TRBD2; j_call: TRBJ2-5; v_call: TRBV5-1; clone_size: NA; cdr3_nt: TGCGCCAGCAGCTCCGGCCGGGACTATCAAGAGACCCAGTACTTC; cdr3_aa: CASSSGRDYQETQYF
d_call: NA; j_call: TRBJ1-4; v_call: TRBV11-3; clone_size: few; cdr3_nt: TGTGCCAGCAGCCTGACGGGGAGTGAAAAACTGTTTTTT; cdr3_aa: CASSLTGSEKLFF
d_call: NA; j_call: TRBJ1-1; v_call: TRBV7-2; clone_size: NA; cdr3_nt: TGTGCCAGCAGCCCCCAAAGGGACCGGGCTACTGAAGCTTTCTTT; cdr3_aa: CASSPQRDRATEAFF
d_call: NA; j_call: TRBJ1-4; v_call: TRBV28; clone_size: NA; cdr3_nt: TGTGCCAGCAGTGCTGGGGGTTTCAATGAAAAACTGTTTTTT; cdr3_aa: CASSAGGFNEKLFF
d_call: NA; j_call: TRBJ2-5; v_call: TRBV4-1; clone_size: NA; cdr3_nt: TGCGCCAGCAGCCAAGTCTCCGACTGGAAGACCCAGTACTTC; cdr3_aa: CASSQVSDWKTQYF
d_call: NA; j_call: TRBJ2-2; v_call: TRBV11-3; clone_size: NA; cdr3_nt: TGTGCCAGCGGCCCCACTTCGAACACCGGGGAGCTGTTTTTT; cdr3_aa: CASGPTSNTGELFF
d_call: NA; j_call: TRBJ2-7; v_call: TRBV2; clone_size: NA; cdr3_nt: TGTGCCAGCAGGTTAACAGGTCCTCTCGTGTGGCAGTACTTC; cdr3_aa: CASRLTGPLVWQYF
d_call: NA; j_call: TRBJ2-3; v_call: TRBV19; clone_size: NA; cdr3_nt: TGTGCCAGTAGTGTCGGCACAGATACGCAGTATTTT; cdr3_aa: CASSVGTDTQYF
d_call: TRBD2; j_call: TRBJ2-5; v_call: TRBV24-1; clone_size: NA; cdr3_nt: TGTGCCACCACATTAGCGGGGGCCCCCCAAGAGACCCAGTACTTC; cdr3_aa: CATTLAGAPQETQYF